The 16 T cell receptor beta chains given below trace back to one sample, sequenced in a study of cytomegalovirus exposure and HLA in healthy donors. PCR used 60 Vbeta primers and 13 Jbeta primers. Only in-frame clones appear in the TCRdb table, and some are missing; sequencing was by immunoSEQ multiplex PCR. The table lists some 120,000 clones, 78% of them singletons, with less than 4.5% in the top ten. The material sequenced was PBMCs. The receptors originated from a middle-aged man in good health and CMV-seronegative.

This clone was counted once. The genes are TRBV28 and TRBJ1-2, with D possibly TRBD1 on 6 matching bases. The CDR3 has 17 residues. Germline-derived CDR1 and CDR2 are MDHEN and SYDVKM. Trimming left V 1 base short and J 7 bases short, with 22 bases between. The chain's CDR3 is CASSLYEGGGRETGYTF. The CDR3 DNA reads TGTGCCAGCAGTTTATACGAAGGGGGGGGCCGAGAGACTGGCTACACCTTC.

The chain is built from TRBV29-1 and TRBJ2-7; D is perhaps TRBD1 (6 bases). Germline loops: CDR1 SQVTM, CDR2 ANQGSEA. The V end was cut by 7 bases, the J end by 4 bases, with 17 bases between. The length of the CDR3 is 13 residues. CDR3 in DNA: TGCAGCGCCCTGGGGCAGGGGCGATACGAGCAGTACTTC. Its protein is CSALGQGRYEQYF.

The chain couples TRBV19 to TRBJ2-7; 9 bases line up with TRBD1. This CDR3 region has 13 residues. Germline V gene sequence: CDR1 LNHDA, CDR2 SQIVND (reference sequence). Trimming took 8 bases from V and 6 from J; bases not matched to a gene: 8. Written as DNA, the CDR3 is TGTGCCAGTCAACAGGGGGCTTTGGGCGAGCAGTACTTC. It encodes CASQQGALGEQYF. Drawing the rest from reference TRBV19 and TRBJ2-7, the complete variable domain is DGGITQSPKYLFRKEGQNVTLSCEQNLNHDAMYWYRQDPGQGLRLIYYSQIVNDFQKGDIAEGYSVSREKKESFPLTVTSAQKNPTAFYLCASQQGALGEQYFGPGTRLTVT.

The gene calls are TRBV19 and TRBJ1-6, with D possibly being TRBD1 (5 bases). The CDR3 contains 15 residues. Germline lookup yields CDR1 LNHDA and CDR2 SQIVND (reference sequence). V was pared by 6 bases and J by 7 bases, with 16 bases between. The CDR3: CASRERRDANSPLHF. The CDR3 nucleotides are TGTGCCAGTAGGGAGCGGCGGGACGCGAATTCACCCCTCCACTTT.

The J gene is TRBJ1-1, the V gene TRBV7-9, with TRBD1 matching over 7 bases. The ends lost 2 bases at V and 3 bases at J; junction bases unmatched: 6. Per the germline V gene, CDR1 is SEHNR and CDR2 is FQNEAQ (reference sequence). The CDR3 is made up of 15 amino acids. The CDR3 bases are TGTGCCAGCAGCTTAACGAGTGGACAGGACACTGAAGCTTTCTTT. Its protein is CASSLTSGQDTEAFF.

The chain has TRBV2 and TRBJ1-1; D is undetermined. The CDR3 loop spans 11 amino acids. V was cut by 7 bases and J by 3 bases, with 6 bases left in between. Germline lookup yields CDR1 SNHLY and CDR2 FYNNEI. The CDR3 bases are TGTGCCAGCACGGTGGACACTGAAGCTTTCTTT. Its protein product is CASTVDTEAFF.

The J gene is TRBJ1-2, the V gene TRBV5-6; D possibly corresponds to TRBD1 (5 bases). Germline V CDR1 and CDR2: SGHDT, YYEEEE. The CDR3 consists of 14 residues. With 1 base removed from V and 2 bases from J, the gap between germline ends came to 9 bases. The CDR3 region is CASSLYPGNYGYTF. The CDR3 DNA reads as TGTGCCAGCAGCTTGTACCCAGGGAACTATGGCTACACCTTC.

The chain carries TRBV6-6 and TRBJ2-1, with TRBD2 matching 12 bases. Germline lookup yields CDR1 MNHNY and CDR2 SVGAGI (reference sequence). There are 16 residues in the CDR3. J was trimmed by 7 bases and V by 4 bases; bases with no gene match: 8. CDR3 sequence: CASSSPPGLAGNEQFF. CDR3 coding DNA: TGTGCCAGCAGTTCCCCCCCCGGACTAGCGGGGAATGAGCAGTTCTTC.

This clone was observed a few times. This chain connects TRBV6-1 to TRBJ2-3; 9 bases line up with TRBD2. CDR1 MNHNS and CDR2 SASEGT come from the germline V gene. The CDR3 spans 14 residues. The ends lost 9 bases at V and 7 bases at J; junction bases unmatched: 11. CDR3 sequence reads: CASLAGDVTNTQYF. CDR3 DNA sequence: TGTGCCAGTTTAGCGGGGGACGTCACGAATACGCAGTATTTT.

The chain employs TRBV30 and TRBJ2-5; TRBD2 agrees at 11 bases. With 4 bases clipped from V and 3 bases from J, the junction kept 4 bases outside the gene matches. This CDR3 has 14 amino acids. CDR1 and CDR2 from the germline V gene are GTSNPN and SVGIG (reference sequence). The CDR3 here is CAWTRGLAEETQYF. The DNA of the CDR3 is TGTGCCTGGACCCGGGGACTAGCGGAAGAGACCCAGTACTTC.

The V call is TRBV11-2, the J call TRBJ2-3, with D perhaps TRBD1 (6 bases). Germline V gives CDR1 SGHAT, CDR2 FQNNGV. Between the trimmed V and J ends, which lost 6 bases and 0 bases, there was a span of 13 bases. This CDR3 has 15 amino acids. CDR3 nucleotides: TGTGCCAGCAGACTGGACAGACCTAGCACAGATACGCAGTATTTT. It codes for CASRLDRPSTDTQYF.

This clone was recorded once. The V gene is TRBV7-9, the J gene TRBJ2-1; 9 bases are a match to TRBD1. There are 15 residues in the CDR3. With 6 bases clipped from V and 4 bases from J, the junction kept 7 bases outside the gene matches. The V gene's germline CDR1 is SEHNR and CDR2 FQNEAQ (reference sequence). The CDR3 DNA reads TGTGCCAGCAGTCGGGGACAGGGTTCATACAATGAGCAGTTCTTC. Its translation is CASSRGQGSYNEQFF.

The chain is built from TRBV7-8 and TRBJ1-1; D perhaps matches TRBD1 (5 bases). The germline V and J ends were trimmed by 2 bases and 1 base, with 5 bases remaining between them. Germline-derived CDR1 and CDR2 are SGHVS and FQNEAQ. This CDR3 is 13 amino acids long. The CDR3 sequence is CASSLRGNTEAFF. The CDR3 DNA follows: TGTGCCAGCAGCTTAAGGGGGAACACTGAAGCTTTCTTT.

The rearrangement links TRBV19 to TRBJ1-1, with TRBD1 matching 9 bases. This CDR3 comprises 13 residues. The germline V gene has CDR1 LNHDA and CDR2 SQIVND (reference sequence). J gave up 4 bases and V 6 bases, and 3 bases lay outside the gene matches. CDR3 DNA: TGTGCCAGTAGGATGACAGGGGGCACTGAAGCTTTCTTT. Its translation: CASRMTGGTEAFF.

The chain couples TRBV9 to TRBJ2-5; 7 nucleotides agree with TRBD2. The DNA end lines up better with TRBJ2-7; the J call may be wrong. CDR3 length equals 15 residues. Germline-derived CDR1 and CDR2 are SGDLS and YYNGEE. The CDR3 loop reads CASSSNGGNPYEQYF. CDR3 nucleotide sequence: TGTGCCAGCAGCTCAAACGGGGGGAATCCCTACGAGCAGTACTTC.

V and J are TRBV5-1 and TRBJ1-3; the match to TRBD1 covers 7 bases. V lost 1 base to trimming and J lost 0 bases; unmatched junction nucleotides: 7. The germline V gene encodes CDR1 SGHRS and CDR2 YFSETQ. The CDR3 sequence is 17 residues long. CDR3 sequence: CASSLSDRVNSGNTIYF. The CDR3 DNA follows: TGCGCCAGCAGCTTGTCCGACAGGGTGAACTCTGGAAACACCATATATTTT.